One T cell receptor beta chain is described in this entry. Its cognate antigen is unknown. The germline V gene encodes CDR1 MDHEN and CDR2 SYDVKM. The CDR3 runs to 12 residues. V dropped 7 bases and J dropped 8 bases, with 14 bases sitting between them. The source of the sample is a study of Ad26.COV2.S vaccination and SARS-CoV-2 variants. Findings and limits, study-wide: While placebo recipients had lower spike-specific TCR breadth, vaccine recipients had more.

Data came from immunoSEQ multiplex PCR; TCRdb stores just in-frame clones and leaves some out. The sample has 180,000 or so clones, roughly nine tenths seen once; the top ten hold around 6.3%. This chain uses TRBV28 with TRBJ1-2; D gene uncertain. The TCR comes from a human donor who had recovered from COVID-19. Material: peripheral blood, obtained after recovery from COVID-19. The CDR3 loop is CASNPPGYGYTF. CDR3 DNA: TGTGCCAGCAACCCGCCGGGGTACGGCTACACCTTC.